A selection of T cell receptor beta chains follows, all from one sample in a study of cytomegalovirus exposure and HLA in healthy donors. The data were produced by immunoSEQ multiplex PCR, yet TCRdb's version contains in-frame clones alone and is incomplete. The repertoire holds around 130,000 clones, with approximately 8.7% as singletons. Sequenced sample: PBMCs. Receptors were obtained from a man aged 35-49 years in good health and CMV-seronegative. Each CDR3 is given with its conserved first and last residue. Each record gives: D gene, clone size, V gene, J gene, CDR3 protein, CDR3 DNA. The D gene is left open where the match is weak. Clone size is stated in some rows and not others, as once, few, many or a class when expanded.

>TRBD2|few|TRBV5-6|TRBJ2-3
CASSFGLAGASTDTQYF
TGTGCCAGCAGCTTCGGACTAGCGGGAGCTAGCACAGATACGCAGTATTTT
>NA|once|TRBV7-9|TRBJ2-3
CASSSPGEAGTDTQYF
TGTGCCAGCAGCTCCCCCGGGGAAGCGGGCACAGATACGCAGTATTTT
>NA|NA|TRBV5-1|TRBJ1-2
CASSPSTGNYGYTF
TGCGCCAGCAGCCCATCTACAGGGAACTATGGCTACACCTTC
>TRBD1|NA|TRBV11-2|TRBJ2-5
CASSLRQGARGRETQYF
TGTGCCAGCAGCCTTCGACAGGGGGCAAGGGGGAGAGAGACCCAGTACTTC
>NA|few|TRBV5-6|TRBJ1-5
CASSLGLSNQPQHF
TGTGCCAGCAGCTTGGGTCTTAGCAATCAGCCCCAGCATTTT
>NA|NA|TRBV30|TRBJ1-5
CDWRPTDRAWAQPKHF
TGTGACTGGAGACCTACGGACAGAGCCTGGGCTCAGCCCAAGCATTTT
>TRBD1|NA|TRBV19|TRBJ1-6
CASSIRGGADNSPLHF
TGTGCCAGTAGTATAAGAGGGGGCGCAGATAATTCACCCCTCCACTTT
>TRBD1|few|TRBV10-2|TRBJ1-2
CASSESTGGKVGYTF
TGCGCCAGCAGTGAGTCGACAGGGGGCAAGGTTGGCTACACCTTC
>TRBD1|few|TRBV6-4|TRBJ2-5
CDRSYDRGETQYF
TGTGACAGATCTTACGACAGGGGGGAGACCCAGTACTTC
>NA|few|TRBV5-1|TRBJ1-5
CASSLRGDFSNQPQHF
TGCGCCAGCAGCCTCCGCGGGGATTTTAGCAATCAGCCCCAGCATTTT
>TRBD1|few|TRBV27|TRBJ2-3
CASSLYRGVTDTQYF
TGTGCCAGCAGTTTATACAGGGGAGTGACAGATACGCAGTATTTT
>TRBD1|few|TRBV5-6|TRBJ1-4
CASSPGTGETNEKLFF
TGTGCCAGCAGCCCCGGGACAGGGGAAACTAATGAAAAACTGTTTTTT
>NA|NA|TRBV18|TRBJ2-7
CASSPRWTHYEQYF
TGTGCCAGCTCACCACGCTGGACACACTACGAGCAGTACTTC
>NA|few|TRBV2|TRBJ2-3
CASSGQQGRLGTDTQYF
TGTGCCAGCAGTGGTCAGCAGGGCAGATTAGGCACAGATACGCAGTATTTT
>NA|few|TRBV5-1|TRBJ2-5
CASSPVGGGPETQYF
TGCGCCAGCAGCCCCGTTGGGGGGGGGCCAGAGACCCAGTACTTC
>TRBD2|NA|TRBV11-2|TRBJ2-2
CASYSGGGEELFF
TGTGCCAGCTACTCGGGGGGGGGCGAGGAGCTGTTTTTT
>NA|few|TRBV6-5|TRBJ1-1
CASSSRSSTEAFF
TGTGCCAGCAGTTCGCGGAGCTCCACTGAAGCTTTCTTT
>NA|NA|TRBV2|TRBJ1-6
CASTENPTGLGNSPLHF
TGTGCCAGCACAGAAAACCCTACAGGGCTCGGAAATTCACCCCTCCACTTT
>TRBD1|NA|TRBV6-1|TRBJ1-2
CASPPAGQVYGYTF
TGTGCCAGTCCCCCTGCGGGACAGGTCTATGGCTACACCTTC
>TRBD1|NA|TRBV9|TRBJ1-1
CASSVGGQGNTEAFF
TGTGCCAGCAGCGTAGGAGGACAGGGTAACACTGAAGCTTTCTTT
>TRBD1|medium-sized|TRBV4-3|TRBJ2-7
CASSPQRTGSYEQYF
TGCGCCAGCAGCCCTCAACGGACAGGGTCCTACGAGCAGTACTTC
>NA|NA|TRBV11-3|TRBJ2-5
CASSLGGIGQETQYF
TGTGCCAGCAGCTTAGGCGGGATAGGGCAAGAGACCCAGTACTTC
>NA|few|TRBV5-6|TRBJ2-5
CASSLGTKETQYF
TGTGCCAGCAGCTTGGGGACTAAAGAGACCCAGTACTTC
>NA|NA|TRBV6-1|TRBJ2-5
CASSELGAGAQETQYF
TGTGCCAGCAGTGAATTAGGGGCAGGGGCCCAAGAGACCCAGTACTTC
>NA|few|TRBV27|TRBJ1-2
CASSLSKWGGYTF
TGTGCCAGCAGTTTATCGAAGTGGGGCGGCTACACCTTC
>TRBD1|NA|TRBV5-1|TRBJ1-3
CASSLDRGTGNTIYF
TGCGCCAGCAGCTTGGACAGGGGTACTGGAAACACCATATATTTT
>NA|few|TRBV19|TRBJ1-6
CASSMGGRAYNSPLHF
TGTGCCAGTAGTATGGGGGGACGGGCCTATAATTCACCCCTCCACTTT
>NA|NA|TRBV5-1|TRBJ1-2
CASSLGGVRADSHGYTF
TGCGCCAGCAGCTTGGGAGGAGTGCGGGCTGACTCTCATGGCTACACCTTC
>TRBD1|few|TRBV4-1|TRBJ2-7
CASSQEGQGNYEQYF
TGCGCCAGCAGCCAAGAAGGACAGGGGAACTACGAGCAGTACTTC
>NA|NA|TRBV30|TRBJ1-1
CAWDGGNVAFF
TGTGCCTGGGATGGAGGGAACGTAGCTTTCTTT
>TRBD2|few|TRBV6-1|TRBJ2-2
CASTLLAGGSGELFF
TGTGCCAGCACCCTCTTGGCGGGGGGGTCCGGGGAGCTGTTTTTT
>TRBD1|few|TRBV19|TRBJ1-1
CASSIGPGGDTEAFF
TGTGCCAGTAGTATAGGTCCAGGGGGCGACACTGAAGCTTTCTTT
>NA|few|TRBV5-4|TRBJ2-3
CASSRTSGGTDTQYF
TGTGCCAGCAGCCGAACTAGTGGGGGGACAGATACGCAGTATTTT
>NA|NA|TRBV11-2|TRBJ2-7
CASSRAGYEQYF
TGTGCCAGCAGCAGGGCGGGGTACGAGCAGTACTTC
>NA|NA|TRBV10-3|TRBJ1-6
CAISEEVLSSSPLHF
TGTGCCATCAGTGAGGAGGTCTTATCTAGCTCACCCCTCCACTTT
>TRBD1|few|TRBV29-1|TRBJ1-2
CSVPFTGGEAGYTF
TGCAGCGTCCCCTTTACAGGGGGCGAGGCTGGCTACACCTTC
>TRBD2|NA|TRBV11-2|TRBJ2-1
CASSSLAGVSYNEQFF
TGTGCCAGCAGCTCACTAGCGGGTGTATCCTACAATGAGCAGTTCTTC
>NA|few|TRBV2|TRBJ2-5
CASHASVAETQYF
TGTGCCAGCCATGCTAGCGTTGCAGAGACCCAGTACTTC
>TRBD1|NA|TRBV4-2|TRBJ1-1
CASSQSSGGRQAFF
TGTGCCAGCAGCCAAAGTTCAGGGGGGAGACAAGCTTTCTTT
>TRBD1|NA|TRBV6-6|TRBJ1-5
CASSYKDRESHQPQHF
TGTGCCAGCAGTTATAAAGACAGGGAAAGTCATCAGCCCCAGCATTTT
>NA|few|TRBV18|TRBJ2-2
CASSPAGVRAGTGELFF
TGTGCCAGCTCACCCGCAGGTGTTAGGGCGGGGACCGGGGAGCTGTTTTTT
>NA|few|TRBV6-1|TRBJ2-1
CASSDGREEDEQFF
TGTGCCAGCAGTGACGGCAGGGAGGAAGATGAGCAGTTCTTC
>TRBD1|few|TRBV2|TRBJ1-5
CASSSPGQGDSNQPQHF
TGTGCCAGCAGTTCGCCGGGACAGGGGGACAGCAATCAGCCCCAGCATTTT
>NA|NA|TRBV6-1|TRBJ1-1
CASRGLWGDTEAFF
TGTGCCAGCAGGGGGCTTTGGGGGGACACTGAAGCTTTCTTT
>TRBD2|NA|TRBV2|TRBJ2-1
CASRFSGGAAEQFF
TGTGCCAGCAGGTTTAGCGGGGGGGCCGCTGAGCAGTTCTTC
>TRBD1|NA|TRBV5-4|TRBJ1-4
CASSWGTGVREKLFF
TGTGCCAGCAGCTGGGGGACAGGGGTGCGGGAAAAACTGTTTTTT
>NA|NA|TRBV5-1|TRBJ1-2
CASSLDTGSYGYTF
TGCGCCAGCAGCTTGGATACCGGGAGCTATGGCTACACCTTC
>TRBD1|NA|TRBV6-5|TRBJ1-4
CASSSTGQGGEKLFF
TGTGCCAGCAGTTCGACGGGACAGGGTGGGGAAAAGCTGTTTTTT
>NA|NA|TRBV7-2|TRBJ2-3
CASRDSRSTDTQYF
TGTGCCAGCCGGGACTCCCGAAGCACAGATACGCAGTATTTT
>TRBD1|NA|TRBV18|TRBJ1-5
CASSQQGSEQPQHF
TGTGCCAGCTCGCAACAGGGGTCGGAGCAGCCCCAGCATTTT
>TRBD1|few|TRBV30|TRBJ2-7
CAWSAGTGAAYEQYF
TGTGCCTGGAGTGCCGGGACAGGGGCGGCCTACGAGCAGTACTTC
>NA|NA|TRBV19|TRBJ2-1
CASSTWPDSYNEQFF
TGTGCCAGTAGTACTTGGCCCGACTCCTACAATGAGCAGTTCTTC